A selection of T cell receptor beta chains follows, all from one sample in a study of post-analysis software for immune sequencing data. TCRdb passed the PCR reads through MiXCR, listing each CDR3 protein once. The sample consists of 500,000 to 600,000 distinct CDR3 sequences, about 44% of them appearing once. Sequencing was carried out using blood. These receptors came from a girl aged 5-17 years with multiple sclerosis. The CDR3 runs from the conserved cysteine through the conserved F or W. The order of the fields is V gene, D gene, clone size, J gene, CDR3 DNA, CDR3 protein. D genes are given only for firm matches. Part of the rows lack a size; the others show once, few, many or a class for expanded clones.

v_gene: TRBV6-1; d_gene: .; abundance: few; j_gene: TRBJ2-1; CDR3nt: TGTGCCAGCAGCGAGGGGGGGTGGGTCAATGAGCAGTTCTTC; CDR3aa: CASSEGGWVNEQFF
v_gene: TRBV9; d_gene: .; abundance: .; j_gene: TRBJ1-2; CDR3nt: TGTGCCAGCAGCCCCCAAGACCCAAACTATGGCTACACCTTC; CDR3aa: CASSPQDPNYGYTF
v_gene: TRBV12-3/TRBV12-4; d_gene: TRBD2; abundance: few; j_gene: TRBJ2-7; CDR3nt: TGTGCCAGCAGTGATAGCGGGAGGGCCTACTCACCGTACTTC; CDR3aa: CASSDSGRAYSPYF
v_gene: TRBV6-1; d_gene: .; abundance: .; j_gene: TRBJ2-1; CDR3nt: TGTGCCAGCAGTGTTAGCTGGTGGAATGAGCAGTTCTTC; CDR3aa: CASSVSWWNEQFF
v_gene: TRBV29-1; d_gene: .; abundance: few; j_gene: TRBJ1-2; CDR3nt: TGCAGCGTTGAAGATCCCGGGGCCGGGGGTAACTATGGCTACACCTTC; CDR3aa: CSVEDPGAGGNYGYTF
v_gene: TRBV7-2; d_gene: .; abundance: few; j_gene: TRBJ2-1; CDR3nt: TGTGCCAGCAGCTTAGCGCTAAGGGCCTCGGTCGGGCAGTTCTTC; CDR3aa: CASSLALRASVGQFF
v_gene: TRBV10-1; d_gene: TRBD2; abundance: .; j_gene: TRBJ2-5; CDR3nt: TGCGCCAGCAGTCCCGTAGGGACTAGCGGGAGTCTGGAGACCCAGTACTTC; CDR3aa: CASSPVGTSGSLETQYF
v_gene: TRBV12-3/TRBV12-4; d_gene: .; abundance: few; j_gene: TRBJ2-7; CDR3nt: TGTGCCAGCAGACTGAGCTCCTACGAGCAGTACTTC; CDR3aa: CASRLSSYEQYF
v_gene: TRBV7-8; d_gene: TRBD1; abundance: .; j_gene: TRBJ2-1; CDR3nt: TGTGCCAGCAGCTCAAACGGACAGGGGGCCTGGGAGCAGTTCTTC; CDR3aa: CASSSNGQGAWEQFF
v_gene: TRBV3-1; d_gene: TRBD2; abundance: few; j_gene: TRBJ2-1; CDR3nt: TGTGCCAGCAGCTCGGGGGGGCTTAGCGGGAGCTCCTACAATGAGCAGTTCTTC; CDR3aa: CASSSGGLSGSSYNEQFF
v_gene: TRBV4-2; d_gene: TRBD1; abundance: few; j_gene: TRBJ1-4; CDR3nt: TGTGCCAGCAGCCAAGAGGGAGACAGGGGGCGTTTTGAAAAACTGTTTTTT; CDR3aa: CASSQEGDRGRFEKLFF
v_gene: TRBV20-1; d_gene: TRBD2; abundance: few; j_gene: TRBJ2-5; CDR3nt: TGCAGTGCTAACGGGGGGAAGATGGGAGAGACCCAGTACTTC; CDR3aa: CSANGGKMGETQYF
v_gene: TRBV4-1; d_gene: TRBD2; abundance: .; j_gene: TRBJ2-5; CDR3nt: TGCGCCAGCAGCCAAGTGTCTCTAGCGGGGGAAGAGACCCAGTACTTC; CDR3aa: CASSQVSLAGEETQYF
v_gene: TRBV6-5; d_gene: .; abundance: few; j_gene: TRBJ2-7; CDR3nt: TGTGCCACCACGACAGCGAACTCCTACGAGCAGTACTTC; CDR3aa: CATTTANSYEQYF
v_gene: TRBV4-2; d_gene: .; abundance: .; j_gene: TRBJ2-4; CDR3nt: TGTGCCAGCAGCCAAGATTGGATCAGGGGGGCCCAAAACATTCAGTACTTC; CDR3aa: CASSQDWIRGAQNIQYF
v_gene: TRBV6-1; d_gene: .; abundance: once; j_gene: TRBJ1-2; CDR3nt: TGTGCCAGCAGAAGCGGGGTGATCTATGGCTACACCTTC; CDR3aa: CASRSGVIYGYTF
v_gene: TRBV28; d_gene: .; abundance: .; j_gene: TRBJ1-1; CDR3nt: TGTGCCACATCCGACAGCATGAACACTGAAGCTTTCTTT; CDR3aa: CATSDSMNTEAFF
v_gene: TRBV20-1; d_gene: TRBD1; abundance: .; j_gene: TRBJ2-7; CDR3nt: TGCAGTGCTAGAGATATGCAGGGGGCAGACGACGAGCAGTACTTC; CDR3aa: CSARDMQGADDEQYF
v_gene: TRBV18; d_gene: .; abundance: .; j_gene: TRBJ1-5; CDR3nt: TGTGCCAGCTCACCAGGGAGTAATAGCAATCAGCCCCAGCATTTT; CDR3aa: CASSPGSNSNQPQHF
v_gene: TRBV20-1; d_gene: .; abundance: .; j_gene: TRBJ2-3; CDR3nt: TGCAGTGCCCCTGGGGGGTCGGGTGATACGCAGTATTTT; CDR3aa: CSAPGGSGDTQYF
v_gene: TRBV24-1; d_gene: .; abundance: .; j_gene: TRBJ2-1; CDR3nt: TGTGCCACCAGTGAGCCCGACATAAGGTGCAATGAGCAGTTCTTC; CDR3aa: CATSEPDIRCNEQFF
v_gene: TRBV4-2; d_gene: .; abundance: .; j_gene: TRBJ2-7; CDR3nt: TGTGCCAGCAGCCAAGAGGTTGGAGGACTGGGTATTTACGAGCAGTACTTC; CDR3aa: CASSQEVGGLGIYEQYF
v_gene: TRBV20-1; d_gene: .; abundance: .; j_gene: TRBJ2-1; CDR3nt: TGCAGTGCTAGAGAGCCTAGAGGGCACAATGAGCAGTTCTTC; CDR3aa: CSAREPRGHNEQFF
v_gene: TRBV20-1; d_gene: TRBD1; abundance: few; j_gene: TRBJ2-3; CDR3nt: TGCAGTGCTAGGGACAGGGGGCCAGATACGCAGTATTTT; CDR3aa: CSARDRGPDTQYF
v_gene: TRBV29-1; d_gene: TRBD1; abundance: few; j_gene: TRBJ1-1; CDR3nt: TGCAGCGTTGAAATCACAGGGGGGATGAACACTGAAGCTTTCTTT; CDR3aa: CSVEITGGMNTEAFF
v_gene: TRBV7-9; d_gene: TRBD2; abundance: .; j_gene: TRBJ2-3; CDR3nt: TGTGCCAGCATACGCATGGGACTAGTTCTCGCAGATACGCAGTATTTT; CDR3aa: CASIRMGLVLADTQYF
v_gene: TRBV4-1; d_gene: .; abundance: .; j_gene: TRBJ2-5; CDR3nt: TGCGCCAGCAGCCAAGTGGGGTTGGCCCAAGAGACCCAGTACTTC; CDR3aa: CASSQVGLAQETQYF
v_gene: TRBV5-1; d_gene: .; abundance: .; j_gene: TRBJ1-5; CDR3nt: TGCGCCTGCAGAGGACAGCCTGATCAGCCCCAGCATTTT; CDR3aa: CACRGQPDQPQHF
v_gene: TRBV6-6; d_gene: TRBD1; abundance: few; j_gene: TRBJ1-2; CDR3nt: TGTGCCAGCAGTTACCAGGACAGGGATGGCTACACCTTC; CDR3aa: CASSYQDRDGYTF
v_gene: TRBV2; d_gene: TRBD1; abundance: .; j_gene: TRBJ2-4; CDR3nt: TGTGCCAGCAGCTCATTCCCAGGGGGCGCAGGGAACATTCAGTACTTC; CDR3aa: CASSSFPGGAGNIQYF
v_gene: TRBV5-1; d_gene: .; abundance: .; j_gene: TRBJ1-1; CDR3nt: TGCGCCAGCAGTACTTACGGGCCGAAGGACACTGAAGCTTTCTTT; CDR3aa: CASSTYGPKDTEAFF
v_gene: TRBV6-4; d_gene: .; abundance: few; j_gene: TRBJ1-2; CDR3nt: TGTGCCAGCACCGCCCGGACAGACGCCCCGGGCGGCTACACCTTC; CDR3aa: CASTARTDAPGGYTF
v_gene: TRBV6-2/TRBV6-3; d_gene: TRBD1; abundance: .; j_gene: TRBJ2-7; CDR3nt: TGTGCCAGCAGTTACTCGGACAGGGGGACATACGAGCAGTACTTC; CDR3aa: CASSYSDRGTYEQYF
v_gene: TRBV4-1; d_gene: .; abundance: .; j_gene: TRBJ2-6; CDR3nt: TGCGCCAGCAGCCACCCATCGAGCTCTGGGGCCAACGTCCTGACTTTC; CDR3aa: CASSHPSSSGANVLTF
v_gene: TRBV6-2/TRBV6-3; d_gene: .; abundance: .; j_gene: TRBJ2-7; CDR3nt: TGTGCCAGCAGTTACTCCTGGGGGGGCCTGAACAATGAGCAGTACTTC; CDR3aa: CASSYSWGGLNNEQYF
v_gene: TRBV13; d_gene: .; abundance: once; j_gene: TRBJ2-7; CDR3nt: TGTGCCAGCAGCTTGGGTGGGAGAAAGTACGAGCAGTACTTC; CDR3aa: CASSLGGRKYEQYF
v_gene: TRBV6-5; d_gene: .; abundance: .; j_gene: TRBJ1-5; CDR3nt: TGTGCCAGCAGTCCACGGGGGAGTCAGCCCCAGCATTTT; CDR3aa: CASSPRGSQPQHF
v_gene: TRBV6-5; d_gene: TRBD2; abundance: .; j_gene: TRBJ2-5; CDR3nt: TGTGCCAGCATACCAGCGGGAGGCGGAGAGACCCAGTACTTC; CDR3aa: CASIPAGGGETQYF
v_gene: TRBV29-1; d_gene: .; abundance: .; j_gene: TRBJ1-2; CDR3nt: TGCAGCGTTGAAGGGGCCCTCGATTGGGGCTACACCTTC; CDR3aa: CSVEGALDWGYTF
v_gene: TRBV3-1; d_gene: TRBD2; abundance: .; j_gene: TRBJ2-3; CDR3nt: TGTGCCAGCAGCCGTAGGACTAGCGGGTTTGGCTCAGATACGCAGTATTTT; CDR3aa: CASSRRTSGFGSDTQYF
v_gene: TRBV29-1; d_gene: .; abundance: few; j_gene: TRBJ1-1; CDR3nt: TGCAGCGCCCAAAAGGGACTTGTAGGTGAAGCTTTCTTT; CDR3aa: CSAQKGLVGEAFF
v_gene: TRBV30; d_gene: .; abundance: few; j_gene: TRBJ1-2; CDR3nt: TGTGCCTGGAGTGTGCGTTCTAACTATGGCTACACCTTC; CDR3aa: CAWSVRSNYGYTF
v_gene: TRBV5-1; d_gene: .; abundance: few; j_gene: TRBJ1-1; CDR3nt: TGCGCCAGCAGCTTGGCATCGACCCAAGCGAACACTGAAGCTTTCTTT; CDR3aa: CASSLASTQANTEAFF
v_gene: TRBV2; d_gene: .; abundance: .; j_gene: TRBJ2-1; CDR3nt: TGTGCCAGCAGTGATTGGTCAGGTATCTACAATGAGCAGTTCTTC; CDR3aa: CASSDWSGIYNEQFF
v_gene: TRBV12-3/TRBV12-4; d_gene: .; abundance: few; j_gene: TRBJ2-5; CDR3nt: TGTGCCAGCAGTTTGGAGGGCAGCCAAGAGACCCAGTACTTC; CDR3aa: CASSLEGSQETQYF
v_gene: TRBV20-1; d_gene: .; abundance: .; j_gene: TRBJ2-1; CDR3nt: TGCAGTGCTAGAGAGGGGGGTTTCTCCTACAATGAGCAGTTCTTC; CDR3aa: CSAREGGFSYNEQFF